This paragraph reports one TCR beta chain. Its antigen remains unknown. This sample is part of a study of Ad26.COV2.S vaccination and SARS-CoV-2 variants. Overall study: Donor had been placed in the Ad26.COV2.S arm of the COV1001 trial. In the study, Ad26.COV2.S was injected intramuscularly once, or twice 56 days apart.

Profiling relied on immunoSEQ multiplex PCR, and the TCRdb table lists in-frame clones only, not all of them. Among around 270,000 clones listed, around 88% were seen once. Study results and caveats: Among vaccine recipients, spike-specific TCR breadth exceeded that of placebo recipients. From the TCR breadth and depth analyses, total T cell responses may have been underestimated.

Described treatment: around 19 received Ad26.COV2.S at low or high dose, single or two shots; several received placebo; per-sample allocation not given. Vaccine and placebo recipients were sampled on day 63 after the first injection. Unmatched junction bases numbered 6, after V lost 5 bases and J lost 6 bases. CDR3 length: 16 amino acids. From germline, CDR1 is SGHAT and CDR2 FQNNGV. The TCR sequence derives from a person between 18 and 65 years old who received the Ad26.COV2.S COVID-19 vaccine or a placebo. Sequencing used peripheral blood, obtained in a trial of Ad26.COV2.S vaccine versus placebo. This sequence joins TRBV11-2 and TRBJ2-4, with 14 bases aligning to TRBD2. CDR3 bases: TGTGCCAGCAGCGCCAGACTAGCGGGAGGGGCAAACATTCAGTACTTC. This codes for CASSARLAGGANIQYF.